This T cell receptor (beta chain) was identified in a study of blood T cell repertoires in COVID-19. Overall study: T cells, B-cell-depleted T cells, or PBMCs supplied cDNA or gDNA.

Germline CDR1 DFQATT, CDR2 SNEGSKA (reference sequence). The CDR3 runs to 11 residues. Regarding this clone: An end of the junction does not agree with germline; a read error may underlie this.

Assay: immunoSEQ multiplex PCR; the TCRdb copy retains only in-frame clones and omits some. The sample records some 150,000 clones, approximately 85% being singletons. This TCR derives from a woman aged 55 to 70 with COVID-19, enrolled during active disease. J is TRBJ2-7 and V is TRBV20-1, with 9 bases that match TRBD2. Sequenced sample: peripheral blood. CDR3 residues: CSARGDSGGGF. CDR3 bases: TGCAGTGCTAGAGGCGATAGCGGGGGTGGCTTC.